This section outlines one T cell receptor (beta chain) sequence together with its context. This CDR3 is built from 13 residues. The V gene's germline CDR1 is GTSNPN and CDR2 SVGIG (reference sequence). Trimming left V 2 bases short and J 7 bases short, with 15 bases between. The repertoire was sequenced with immunoSEQ multiplex PCR; TCRdb's copy has only in-frame clones and lacks some. The sample lists approximately 82,000 clones; roughly 80% were seen once. This entry comes from a study of blood T cell repertoires in COVID-19. For the study at large: Sources were T cells, B-cell-depleted T cells, or PBMCs; the material itself was cDNA or gDNA.

The specimen was peripheral blood. V is TRBV30 and J is TRBJ2-7, with a weak D call TRBD2 (6 bases). The TCR was taken from a woman in her seventies with acute or convalescent COVID-19. The CDR3 is CAWSSGDGREQYF. The CDR3 DNA reads as TGTGCCTGGAGTTCCGGGGACGGGAGAGAGCAGTACTTC.